The T cell receptor (beta chain) under discussion was sequenced for a study of shared clonotypes between healthy human individuals. The germline gives CDR1 SGHRS, CDR2 YFSETQ. The CDR3 runs 17 residues. Trimming took 0 bases from V and 3 from J, leaving 15 bases between them. Method: immunoSEQ multiplex PCR; TCRdb's copy keeps in-frame clones and lacks some. The sample gives around 1.6 million clones, nearly 99% of which show up once; 0.4% to 0.45% is in the top ten. The receptor comes from a man aged 25-45 years in good health. Sequencing was carried out using naive CD4+ T cells sorted from blood. Described subset: CD45RA+ positively selected. V gene TRBV5-1 combines with J gene TRBJ2-2, with a weak D call TRBD2 (5 bases). The CDR3 sequence: CASSLVSGWTDTGELFF. CDR3 DNA sequence: TGCGCCAGCAGCTTGGTGTCGGGATGGACGGACACCGGGGAGCTGTTTTTT.